The rows below give T cell receptor beta chains drawn from one sample of a study of blood T cell repertoires in COVID-19. The protocol was immunoSEQ multiplex PCR, while the TCRdb copy is restricted to in-frame clones and leaves out a portion. Seen here are over 200,000 clones, roughly 81% observed once, and the top ten hold approximately 8%. The specimen was peripheral blood. The receptor set was obtained from a woman aged 45-59 years with active or convalescent COVID-19. CDR3s include the opening cysteine and the closing phenylalanine or tryptophan. D genes are given only for firm matches. Size is omitted from some rows. Given values are once, few, many or a class for expanded clones.

D gene	J gene	V gene	clone size	CDR3 DNA	CDR3 protein
TRBD2	TRBJ2-1	TRBV6-4	-	TGTGCCAGCAAGACATTAGCGGGGGGAGCGAATGAGCAGTTCTTC	CASKTLAGGANEQFF
-	TRBJ2-4	TRBV6-1	-	TGTGCCAGCAGGGAAAGGACGGACTTCCTCCTGGCCAAAAACATTCAGTACTTC	CASRERTDFLLAKNIQYF
-	TRBJ1-2	TRBV3-1/TRBV3-2	-	TGTGCCAGCAGCCAAGTGGGGGCCAGCTATGGCTACACCTTC	CASSQVGASYGYTF
-	TRBJ2-2	TRBV7-9	-	TGTGCCAGCAGCTTAGGCGCCAACACCGGGGAGCTGTTTTTT	CASSLGANTGELFF
TRBD1	TRBJ1-1	TRBV12-3/TRBV12-4	-	TGTGCCAGCAGTTTTCGACAGGGCGCTGAAGCTTTCTTT	CASSFRQGAEAFF
-	TRBJ2-3	TRBV5-5	once	TGTGCCAGCAGCGAGGAAGGGAGATACACAGATACGCAGTATTTT	CASSEEGRYTDTQYF
-	TRBJ1-4	TRBV19	-	TGTGCCTCCCGAGAGGGAGGGGGTATCGGCAATGAAAAACTGTTTTTT	CASREGGGIGNEKLFF
-	TRBJ1-5	TRBV11-2	-	TGTGCCAGCAGCCTGGACGGAGGCTATCAGCCCCAGCATTTT	CASSLDGGYQPQHF
TRBD1	TRBJ2-7	TRBV28	-	TGTGCCGTATCAGGGACAGGGGCCTACGAGCAGTACTTC	CAVSGTGAYEQYF
-	TRBJ2-2	TRBV28	-	TGTGCCAGCAGTTTAGCGTCGGGGAGCGGGGAGCTGTTTTTT	CASSLASGSGELFF
-	TRBJ1-1	TRBV6-4	once	TGTGCCAGCAGTGACGTCGCTGAAGCTTTCTTT	CASSDVAEAFF
TRBD2	TRBJ2-5	TRBV20-1	-	TGCAGTGCTAGTGGGACTAGCCCAGAGACCCAGTACTTC	CSASGTSPETQYF
-	TRBJ1-3	TRBV3-1/TRBV3-2	-	TGTGCCAGCGGCGGGGGCACCATATATTTT	CASGGGTIYF
-	TRBJ2-3	TRBV5-1	-	TGCGCCAGCGGAGTCGGGGTAGGGCAAGATACGCAGTATTTT	CASGVGVGQDTQYF
-	TRBJ1-1	TRBV28	-	TGTGCCAGCAGTTTTGAGGCAGCAGGGATGAACACTGAAGCTTTCTTT	CASSFEAAGMNTEAFF
-	TRBJ2-1	TRBV9	-	TGTGCCAGCAGTCCCGGACTCGATTCCTACAATGAGCAGTTCTTC	CASSPGLDSYNEQFF
-	TRBJ1-1	TRBV5-1	few	TGCGCCAGCAGCCCGGGGGATCCTTTGAACACTGAAGCTTTCTTT	CASSPGDPLNTEAFF
TRBD1	TRBJ1-3	TRBV4-1	-	TGCGCCAGCAGCCAATACCCCAGGGGGCCGCTGGGAAACACCATATATTTT	CASSQYPRGPLGNTIYF
TRBD2	TRBJ2-1	TRBV6-4	-	TGTGCCAGCAGTGATGCGGGGGGGCCGGATGAGCAGTTCTTC	CASSDAGGPDEQFF
TRBD2	TRBJ2-4	TRBV5-1	-	TGCGCCAGCAGCTTCGGGGGGATGGCCAAAAACATTCAGTACTTC	CASSFGGMAKNIQYF
TRBD1	TRBJ2-2	TRBV2	-	TGTGCCAGCAGGGGGGACAGGGGGCCTATCGGGGAGCTGTTTTTT	CASRGDRGPIGELFF
-	TRBJ1-3	TRBV4-1	-	TGCGCCAGCAGCCAAGGAGACTCTGGAAACACCATATATTTT	CASSQGDSGNTIYF
-	TRBJ1-2	TRBV5-5	once	TGTGCCAGCAGCCCGACACAGGGTGGGTTCGGCTACACCTTC	CASSPTQGGFGYTF
-	TRBJ2-6	TRBV2	-	TGTGCCAGCAGTGGTGGAGGGTACTCTGGGGCCAACGTCCTGACTTTC	CASSGGGYSGANVLTF
TRBD1	TRBJ1-6	TRBV3-1/TRBV3-2	-	TGTGCCAGCAGCCAAGATGGACAGGGGAATTCACCCCTCCACTTT	CASSQDGQGNSPLHF